This T cell receptor (beta chain) was identified during a study of Ad26.COV2.S vaccination and SARS-CoV-2 variants. The overall study: By the intramuscular route, Ad26.COV2.S was given once, or twice 56 days apart.

Study observations and caveats: The breadth of spike-specific CD8+ and CD4+ T cell responses after vaccination was reportedly substantial.

Data came from immunoSEQ multiplex PCR; TCRdb stores just in-frame clones and leaves some out. The sample has some 420,000 clones, 88% seen once. This CDR3 region has 15 residues. The germline gives CDR1 KGHSH, CDR2 LQKENI. The V and J ends lost 6 bases and 0 bases, in that order; junction bases with no gene match: 4. Treatment defined: around 19 received Ad26.COV2.S at low or high dose, single or two shots; about 5 received placebo; per-sample allocation not given. Sampling happened 63 days after the first vaccine or placebo injection. Donor was an adult aged 18-55 years in Boston. Worth noting for this clone: Its antigen is unidentified.

The rearrangement uses TRBV18 and TRBJ2-3; 9 bases map to TRBD1. The receptor's source is a person aged 18-65 years who received the Ad26.COV2.S COVID-19 vaccine or a placebo. Sequences were derived from peripheral blood, sampled in a trial of Ad26.COV2.S vaccine versus placebo. This CDR3 reads CASSHRGQSTDTQYF. The CDR3 bases are TGTGCCAGCTCCCACAGGGGGCAGAGCACAGATACGCAGTATTTT.